This T cell receptor beta chain was sequenced during a study of somatic mutations in cytotoxic T cells in rheumatoid arthritis. Study information: Collection of patient blood (roughly 31 ml EDTA) took place right after diagnosis, before any treatment.

Data came from immunoSEQ multiplex PCR; TCRdb stores just in-frame clones and leaves some out. This sample has tens of thousands of clones, with approximately 83% found just once. Germline CDR1 MNHNY, CDR2 SVGAGI (reference sequence). With 5 bases removed from V and 5 bases from J, the gap between germline ends came to 21 bases. The CDR3 spans 16 residues. This receptor was identified in an adult with rheumatoid arthritis. This rearrangement joins TRBV6-6 to TRBJ1-2; tentative D call: TRBD1 (6 bases). Material for sequencing was CD8+ T cells sorted from blood. CDR3 sequence reads: CASSLRDRTRLYGYTF. CDR3 nucleotide sequence: TGTGCCAGCAGTCTCCGAGACAGGACCCGTTTGTATGGCTACACCTTC.